The 25 T cell receptor beta chains in this list originate from one sample, sequenced in a study of blood T cell repertoires in COVID-19. Profiling relied on immunoSEQ multiplex PCR, and the TCRdb table lists in-frame clones only, not all of them. In the table there are about 85,000 clones, about 91% of which are singletons. The sequencing sample was made of peripheral blood. These receptors were taken from a woman aged 80 or over with acute or convalescent COVID-19.

The chain joins TRBV19 to TRBJ1-1, with a weak D call TRBD1 (6 bases). CDR3 length equals 14 residues. V was cut by 5 bases and J by 4 bases, with 14 bases left in between. Germline V gene data show CDR1 as LNHDA and CDR2 as SQIVND (reference sequence). CDR3 sequence: CASSPQQGATEAFF. CDR3 DNA sequence: TGTGCCAGTAGTCCACAACAGGGAGCCACTGAAGCTTTCTTT.

The chain carries TRBV2 and TRBJ2-1; TRBD2 might be the D (7 bases). With 7 bases removed from V and 3 bases from J, the gap between germline ends came to 13 bases. Looked up from germline, CDR1 is SNHLY and CDR2 is FYNNEI. The CDR3 has 14 amino acids. CDR3 region: CASTVGGGYNEQFF. DNA of the CDR3: TGTGCCAGCACCGTAGGGGGGGGCTACAATGAGCAGTTCTTC.

The chain links TRBV5-1 to TRBJ2-3, with 11 bases aligning to TRBD1. There are 16 residues in the CDR3. The V gene's germline CDR1 is SGHRS and CDR2 YFSETQ. The junction had 6 bases not matched to a gene; V was cut back by 0 bases and J by 6 bases. The CDR3 sequence: CASSLAGGQGVDTQYF. DNA for the CDR3: TGCGCCAGCAGCTTGGCCGGGGGACAGGGGGTGGATACGCAGTATTTT.

This clone appeared a single time. The rearrangement uses TRBV3-1 (or the pseudogene TRBV3-2) and TRBJ1-2, with D possibly TRBD1 on 6 matching bases. Germline lookup yields CDR1 LGHDT and CDR2 YNNKEL (reference sequence). CDR3 length: 16 amino acids. V was pared by 0 bases and J by 8 bases, with 19 bases between. This CDR3 reads CASSQDWTASMGGYTF. CDR3 bases: TGTGCCAGCAGCCAAGATTGGACAGCTAGTATGGGCGGCTACACCTTC.

This chain joins TRBV5-4 and TRBJ1-1, with D perhaps TRBD1 (6 bases). Trimming took 4 bases from V and 4 from J, leaving 11 bases between them. The germline V gene encodes CDR1 SGHNT and CDR2 YYREEE (reference sequence). The CDR3 runs to 13 residues. CDR3 sequence: CASSNGGATEAFF. In DNA form, the CDR3 reads TGTGCCAGCAGCAATGGGGGGGCCACTGAAGCTTTCTTT.

This chain uses TRBV19 with TRBJ1-2; D is undetermined. The CDR3 spans 13 residues. Trimming removed 3 bases at V and 8 bases at J, with 13 bases between. The germline V gene has CDR1 LNHDA and CDR2 SQIVND (reference sequence). CDR3 DNA: TGTGCCAGTAGTATCGTCCCCCCGGTGGGCTACACCTTC. This codes for CASSIVPPVGYTF.

The V gene is TRBV18, the J gene TRBJ1-1, with a tentative D call TRBD1 (6 bases). Germline lookup yields CDR1 KGHSH and CDR2 LQKENI. This CDR3 is built from 14 residues. The V end lost 3 bases, the J end lost 4 bases, and 12 bases lay between the germline ends. The CDR3 DNA sequence: TGTGCCAGCTCACCTTTACAGGGAAGCACTGAAGCTTTCTTT. Translating gives CASSPLQGSTEAFF.

The chain is built from TRBV3-1 (or the pseudogene TRBV3-2) and TRBJ1-1, with 7 positions matching TRBD1. The V and J ends lost 5 bases and 3 bases, in that order; junction bases with no gene match: 12. The CDR3 extends over 16 amino acids. The V gene's germline CDR1 is LGHDT and CDR2 YNNKEL (reference sequence). The CDR3 DNA reads TGTGCCAGCAGCGCCCCGACAGGGTATGCGGACACTGAAGCTTTCTTT. This codes for CASSAPTGYADTEAFF.

This rearrangement joins TRBV9 to TRBJ2-3; 9 positions agree with TRBD2. With V trimmed by 4 bases and J by 4 bases, 7 bases remained unmatched. Germline V gives CDR1 SGDLS, CDR2 YYNGEE. This CDR3 comprises 15 residues. CDR3 residues: CASSSDSGGSDTQYF. Here the CDR3 DNA reads TGTGCCAGCAGCTCCGATAGCGGGGGATCAGATACGCAGTATTTT.

This clone was counted a single time. V usage is TRBV6-5 and J usage is TRBJ1-1; possibly TRBD1 for D (5 bases). V dropped 6 bases and J dropped 0 bases, with 8 bases sitting between them. Germline CDR1 and CDR2: MNHEY and SVGAGI. This CDR3 has 13 residues. The CDR3: CASRDTVNTEAFF. The CDR3 coding sequence is TGTGCCAGCAGGGACACGGTGAACACTGAAGCTTTCTTT.

This sequence joins TRBV9 and TRBJ1-3, with a tentative D call TRBD1 (6 bases). CDR3 length equals 16 residues. Per germline, CDR1 SGDLS and CDR2 YYNGEE. Trimming pared 4 bases from V and 0 bases from J, leaving 14 bases between. Here the CDR3 DNA reads TGTGCCAGCAGCCCAACCGGGACACCCTCTGGAAACACCATATATTTT. Amino acids: CASSPTGTPSGNTIYF.

The chain couples TRBV21-1 to TRBJ2-7; the table calls TRBD2, which could not be checked here. TRBV21-1 is reported as a pseudogene. This CDR3 has 11 residues. The CDR3 DNA reads TGTGCCAGCAGTCCGGAGTGGGAGCAGTACTTC. It specifies CASSPEWEQYF.

The chain carries TRBV6-5 and TRBJ1-2; D possibly corresponds to TRBD1 (5 bases). The germline CDR1 and CDR2 sequences are MNHEY and SVGAGI. There are 15 residues in the CDR3. The V end was cut by 8 bases, the J end by 8 bases, with 24 bases between. This CDR3 reads CASALKPGLRGGYTF. The DNA of the CDR3 is TGTGCCAGCGCCCTGAAACCGGGACTGCGGGGCGGCTACACCTTC.

The rearrangement uses TRBV5-1 and TRBJ2-3; D not resolved. Trimming removed 4 bases from V and 3 bases from J, with 6 bases in between. CDR3 length: 12 amino acids. Germline CDR1 and CDR2: SGHRS and YFSETQ. CDR3 DNA sequence: TGCGCCAGCAGCGAGAGTACAGATACGCAGTATTTT. Translating gives CASSESTDTQYF.

The V gene is TRBV6-1, the J gene TRBJ2-1; 7 bases match TRBD1. With 0 bases clipped from V and 4 bases from J, the junction kept 15 bases outside the gene matches. The CDR3 has 19 amino acids. Germline CDR1 is MNHNS and CDR2 is SASEGT. CDR3 residues: CASSEAGTANYFVYNEQFF. For the CDR3, the DNA is TGTGCCAGCAGTGAAGCCGGGACAGCCAACTACTTCGTATACAATGAGCAGTTCTTC.

This clone was observed a handful of times. The chain couples TRBV19 to TRBJ2-7; D call uncertain. CDR3 length: 14 residues. CDR1 and CDR2 (germline): LNHDA, SQIVND (reference sequence). V was cut by 4 bases and J by 9 bases, with 19 bases left in between. The CDR3 DNA reads TGTGCCAGTAGTACACGGCCCGCCCAGCGAGGGCAGTACTTC. It yields the protein CASSTRPAQRGQYF.

CDR3 residues: CASSQQFSGAYEQYF. The CDR3 DNA sequence: TGTGCCAGCAGCCAACAATTTAGCGGAGCCTACGAGCAGTACTTC. This sequence joins TRBV3-1 (or the pseudogene TRBV3-2) and TRBJ2-7, with D tentatively TRBD2 (6 bases). The CDR3 covers 15 residues. The germline V gene has CDR1 LGHDT and CDR2 YNNKEL (reference sequence). The V and J ends lost 2 bases and 2 bases respectively, with 13 bases between them.

This sequence joins TRBV19 and TRBJ2-1; the match to TRBD1 covers 7 bases. The length of the CDR3 is 15 residues. V shed 3 bases, J shed 6 bases, and the junction held 8 bases outside the gene matches. Looked up from germline, CDR1 is LNHDA and CDR2 is SQIVND (reference sequence). CDR3 sequence: CASSIGQGVSNEQFF. The CDR3 DNA reads as TGTGCCAGTAGTATCGGTCAGGGGGTAAGCAATGAGCAGTTCTTC. Full variable domain (missing parts from reference TRBV19 and TRBJ2-1): DGGITQSPKYLFRKEGQNVTLSCEQNLNHDAMYWYRQDPGQGLRLIYYSQIVNDFQKGDIAEGYSVSREKKESFPLTVTSAQKNPTAFYLCASSIGQGVSNEQFFGPGTRLTVL.

The chain has TRBV12-3 or TRBV12-4 and TRBJ2-3; D perhaps matches TRBD2 (6 bases). V dropped 7 bases and J dropped 3 bases, with 11 bases sitting between them. This CDR3 is built from 13 residues. The CDR3 nucleotides are TGTGCCAGCAACAAGGGGACTACAGATACGCAGTATTTT. Translation: CASNKGTTDTQYF.

The chain carries TRBV6-5 and TRBJ2-7, with TRBD1 matching over 7 bases. Germline V gene sequence: CDR1 MNHEY, CDR2 SVGAGI. The trim removed 8 bases at V and 6 bases at J, leaving 7 bases unmatched. The length of the CDR3 is 12 residues. In nucleotides, the CDR3 is TGTGCCAGCTCCCCTCGACAGGGCGAGCAGTACTTC. Residues: CASSPRQGEQYF.

The CDR3 DNA sequence: TGTGCCATCAGTGAGTCGGGAGTAGCGGGGGGGCGTCAGTACTTC. Translation gives CAISESGVAGGRQYF. The chain carries TRBV10-3 and TRBJ2-7; TRBD2 matches 11 bases. CDR1 and CDR2 (germline): ENHRY, SYGVKD. With V trimmed by 0 bases and J by 10 bases, 8 bases remained unmatched. The CDR3 contains 15 residues.

This clone was counted between two and nine times. The rearrangement uses TRBV5-1 and TRBJ1-2; D may be TRBD1 (5 bases). Trimming left V 4 bases short and J 10 bases short, with 17 bases between. CDR1 is SGHRS and CDR2 is YFSETQ in the germline V gene. CDR3 length: 13 amino acids. Here the CDR3 reads CASSLSGGSSYTF. CDR3 bases: TGCGCCAGCAGCCTCAGTGGGGGGTCATCCTACACCTTC.

The CDR3 is CAISESGTSGRTDTQYF. Here the CDR3 DNA reads TGTGCCATCAGTGAGTCGGGGACTAGCGGACGCACAGATACGCAGTATTTT. The V and J genes are TRBV10-3 and TRBJ2-3; 11 nucleotides agree with TRBD2. Germline V CDR1 and CDR2: ENHRY, SYGVKD. The V gene end was trimmed by 0 bases and the J gene end by 1 base; junction bases not matched to a gene: 3. This CDR3 spans 17 amino acids.

V and J are TRBV13 and TRBJ2-3; D is possibly TRBD1 (6 bases). The CDR3 has 16 amino acids. V lost 5 bases and J lost 2, with 17 bases in between. Germline CDR1 is PRHDT and CDR2 is FYEKMQ (reference sequence). This CDR3 is CASSPRDTPATDTQYF. CDR3 DNA: TGTGCCAGCAGCCCACGGGACACACCAGCCACAGATACGCAGTATTTT.

This clone was detected only once. The rearrangement links TRBV10-1 to TRBJ1-2, with TRBD1 as a possible D gene (5 bases). Trimming shortened V by 11 bases and J by 3 bases, and 13 bases separated the two germline ends. The CDR3 covers 12 residues. The germline CDR1 and CDR2 sequences are WNHNN and SYGVQD (reference sequence). CDR3 sequence (DNA): TGCGCCCAGGGCAGGAAGTACTATGGCTACACCTTC. This encodes CAQGRKYYGYTF.